The next 26 T cell receptor beta chains were all read from a single sample in a study of T cells after yellow fever vaccination. TCRdb itself ran the 5' RACE reads through MiXCR, one entry per CDR3 protein. Altogether hundreds of thousands of distinct CDR3 sequences are present, around a sixth being singletons, with the ten largest covering about a sixth. The material was PBMCs, obtained before the yellow fever booster vaccination. The receptors stem from a man aged 18 to 29 who received the YFV17D yellow fever vaccine.

In DNA form, the CDR3 reads TGCGCCAGCAGCTTGGACCCAGGGCTCTATGGCTACACCTTC. Translating gives CASSLDPGLYGYTF. The chain is built from TRBV5-1 and TRBJ1-2, with D possibly being TRBD1 (5 bases). The germline V and J ends were trimmed by 0 bases and 4 bases, with 10 bases remaining between them. CDR3 length: 14 amino acids. Per the germline V gene, CDR1 is SGHRS and CDR2 is YFSETQ.

The genes are TRBV18 and TRBJ2-7; no clear D gene. With 4 bases removed from V and 2 bases from J, the gap between germline ends came to 9 bases. The length of the CDR3 is 13 residues. Germline loops: CDR1 KGHSH, CDR2 LQKENI. CDR3 coding DNA: TGTGCCAGCTCACACGACCAAGCCTACGAGCAGTACGTC. Its protein product is CASSHDQAYEQYV.

The chain links TRBV20-1 to TRBJ1-4, with D unresolved. The CDR3 spans 12 residues. Germline CDR1 and CDR2: DFQATT and SNEGSKA (reference sequence). V gave up 5 bases and J gave up 7 bases, with 11 bases separating them. In DNA form, the CDR3 reads TGCAGTGCTCGGCAGTACGGTGAAAAACTGTTTTTT. Translated: CSARQYGEKLFF.

The chain recombines TRBV12-3 or TRBV12-4 with TRBJ1-5, with D maybe TRBD1 (5 bases). The CDR3 consists of 14 residues. V was pared by 7 bases and J by 2 bases, with 12 bases between. The CDR3 loop is CASTLAGGNQPQHF. The CDR3 region has the DNA TGTGCCAGCACCCTGGCGGGGGGCAATCAGCCCCAGCATTTT.

V and J are TRBV6-5 and TRBJ1-2; tentatively, D is TRBD1 (5 bases). CDR3 length: 15 amino acids. Deletions cut 5 bases from V and 2 bases from J, with 15 bases between. CDR1 and CDR2 (germline): MNHEY, SVGAGI. DNA of the CDR3: TGTGCCAGCAGTCCCTTAGATCGGGGCAACTATGGCTACACCTTC. Translating it yields CASSPLDRGNYGYTF.

The chain is built from TRBV7-9 and TRBJ2-5; 7 bases align to TRBD2. CDR1 is SEHNR, CDR2 FQNEAQ, per germline (reference sequence). V dropped 6 bases and J dropped 0; count of bases not matched to a gene: 4. The CDR3 is 14 residues long. DNA for the CDR3: TGTGCCAGCAGTTCAGCGGGACACCAAGAGACCCAGTACTTC. Its protein product is CASSSAGHQETQYF.

This chain joins TRBV12-3 or TRBV12-4 and TRBJ2-6; D is unclear. The length of the CDR3 is 16 residues. V dropped 7 bases and J dropped 0 bases, with 13 bases sitting between them. CDR3 sequence (DNA): TGTGCCAGCAAGGGCAGTGTTTCCTCTGGGGCCAACGTCCTGACTTTC. Encoded protein: CASKGSVSSGANVLTF.

V and J are TRBV7-9 and TRBJ2-7; 9 nucleotides align to TRBD2. CDR1 is SEHNR and CDR2 is FQNEAQ in the germline V gene (reference sequence). V shed 4 bases and J 2 bases; nucleotides not matched to a gene: 12. The CDR3 runs 17 residues. CDR3 in DNA: TGTGCCAGCAGCTCCTCCATGCTAGCGGGGCGCCCCTACGAGCAGTACGTC. Protein product: CASSSSMLAGRPYEQYV.

This clonotype was found a few times. This chain joins TRBV4-3 and TRBJ1-4; no firm D call. The CDR3 extends over 16 amino acids. With 3 bases removed from V and 0 bases from J, the gap between germline ends came to 11 bases. Germline values: CDR1 LGHNA, CDR2 YSLEER. The CDR3 bases are TGCGCCAGCAGCCATGGCCCCGCTGCAACTAATGAAAAACTGTTTTTT. Protein: CASSHGPAATNEKLFF.

The rearrangement uses TRBV20-1 and TRBJ1-5, with 7 bases fitting TRBD1. The germline V gene has CDR1 DFQATT and CDR2 SNEGSKA (reference sequence). The CDR3 extends over 14 amino acids. The junction had 6 bases not matched to a gene; V was cut back by 1 base and J by 6 bases. Here the CDR3 DNA reads TGCAGTGCTAGAGGACAGGGTCCCGGTCAGCCCCAGCATTTT. It encodes CSARGQGPGQPQHF.

The chain joins TRBV20-1 to TRBJ1-3, with TRBD1 identical over 9 bases. V shed 6 bases, J shed 4 bases, and the junction held 7 bases outside the gene matches. Germline V CDR1 and CDR2: DFQATT, SNEGSKA (reference sequence). The CDR3 spans 14 residues. CDR3 nucleotides: TGCAGTGCGCACTACAGGGGGCAGGGAAACACCATATATTTT. Protein product: CSAHYRGQGNTIYF.

This clonotype turned up a few times. The genes are TRBV7-2 and TRBJ2-3; D might be TRBD1 or TRBD2, each matching 6 bases. Trimming removed 1 base from V and 9 bases from J, with 17 bases in between. Germline loops: CDR1 SGHTA, CDR2 FQGNSA. The CDR3 length is 15 residues. CDR3 sequence: CASSLVLGGSGTQYF. In DNA, the CDR3 is TGTGCCAGCAGCTTAGTGTTGGGGGGCTCTGGGACGCAGTATTTT.

Note on this clonotype: Germline and junction disagree at one end, which may indicate a read error. In nucleotides, the CDR3 is TGTGCCAGCAGCACGGGACAGGGGAACACCGGGGGGCTGTTTTTT. Protein: CASSTGQGNTGGLFF. V gene TRBV7-7 combines with J gene TRBJ2-2; TRBD1 agrees at 10 bases. There are 15 residues in the CDR3. From germline, CDR1 is SSHAT and CDR2 FNYEAQ (reference sequence).

Turning to this clonotype: Its ends do not fully match the called genes, so a read error is possible. This chain uses TRBV6-2 or TRBV6-3 with TRBJ2-3; TRBD1 aligns across 7 bases. The CDR3 spans 12 residues. From germline, CDR1 is MNHEY and CDR2 SVGEGT. CDR3 sequence reads: CACSRTGATQYF. CDR3 nucleotide sequence: TGTGCCTGCAGCCGGACAGGCGCTACGCAGTATTTT.

In its sample, this clonotype was seen a few times. The V gene is TRBV7-2, the J gene TRBJ2-7, with 7 bases aligning to TRBD1. Germline trimming cut 4 bases from V and 1 base from J; bases unmatched to any gene: 4. The CDR3 extends over 14 amino acids. Germline V lookup: CDR1 SGHTA, CDR2 FQGNSA. In nucleotides, the CDR3 is TGTGCCAGCAGCTCCGGGACAGAGTCCTACGAGCAGTACTTC. It encodes CASSSGTESYEQYF.

This clonotype was counted only a few times. The rearrangement joins TRBV10-2 to TRBJ2-2; D gene unclear. This CDR3 region has 15 residues. Germline-derived CDR1 and CDR2 are WSHSY and SAAADI. Trimming removed 5 bases from V and 0 bases from J, with 10 bases in between. The CDR3 here is CASSSDRPNTGELFF. The CDR3 bases are TGCGCCAGCAGTTCTGACCGACCGAACACCGGGGAGCTGTTTTTT.

The chain carries TRBV7-6 and TRBJ2-2, with 7 nucleotides matching TRBD2. This CDR3 has 17 residues. The ends lost 8 bases at V and 4 bases at J; junction bases unmatched: 16. CDR1 SGHVS and CDR2 FNYEAQ come from the germline V gene. CDR3 DNA: TGTGCCAGCTCTCGGGGATTTGCGGGGGAGGTCACCGGGGAGCTGTTTTTT. This sequence encodes CASSRGFAGEVTGELFF.

The V call is TRBV11-3, the J call TRBJ2-3; D perhaps matches TRBD2 (8 bases). In germline, CDR1 is SGHNT, CDR2 YENEEA. CDR3 length equals 17 residues. Trimming took off 4 bases at V and 2 bases at J, with 19 bases between the two ends. The CDR3 DNA sequence: TGTGCCAGCAGCTCCAGGGGGGCGGGGGGCTACACAGATACGCAGTATTTT. This gives the protein CASSSRGAGGYTDTQYF. Supplemented by reference TRBV11-3 and TRBJ2-3, the full variable domain reads EAGVVQSPRYKIIEKKQPVAFWCNPISGHNTLYWYLQNLGQGPELLIRYENEEAVDDSQLPKDRFSAERLKGVDSTLKIQPAELGDSAVYLCASSSRGAGGYTDTQYFGPGTRLTVL.

This chain connects TRBV5-4 to TRBJ2-3; 7 bases agree with TRBD2. Germline CDR1 reads SGHNT; CDR2 reads YYREEE (reference sequence). There are 16 residues in the CDR3. The V and J ends lost 4 bases and 2 bases, in that order; junction bases with no gene match: 10. The CDR3: CASSRTGGFPTDTQYF. The CDR3 DNA reads TGTGCCAGCAGCCGAACGGGGGGATTCCCCACAGATACGCAGTATTTT.

This chain links TRBV7-2 with TRBJ2-7; the match to TRBD1 covers 10 bases. There are 15 residues in the CDR3. V shed 3 bases, J shed 2 bases, and the junction held 4 bases outside the gene matches. CDR1 and CDR2 (germline): SGHTA, FQGNSA. The CDR3 loop is CASSLGTGVTYEQYV. The CDR3 DNA follows: TGTGCCAGCAGCTTGGGGACAGGGGTGACCTACGAGCAGTACGTC.

J is TRBJ1-6 and V is TRBV9; D unclear. V was cut by 0 bases and J by 0 bases, with 4 bases left in between. This CDR3 has 15 amino acids. Germline-derived CDR1 and CDR2 are SGDLS and YYNGEE. The CDR3 DNA reads TGTGCCAGCAGCGTAGAGGGCTCCTATAATTCACCCCTCCACTTT. This gives the protein CASSVEGSYNSPLHF.

The chain joins TRBV27 to TRBJ2-1; possibly TRBD1 for D (6 bases). The CDR3 runs 15 residues. V gave up 0 bases and J gave up 15 bases, with 21 bases separating them. Germline CDR1 reads MNHEY; CDR2 reads SMNVEV (reference sequence). CDR3 region: CASSLSQLGATRLFF. Written as DNA, the CDR3 is TGTGCCAGCAGTTTATCCCAACTGGGGGCCACGCGGCTGTTCTTC.

In its sample, this clonotype was seen a few times. The chain recombines TRBV20-1 with TRBJ2-3; TRBD1 might be the D (6 bases). Trimming pared 1 base from V and 6 bases from J, leaving 8 bases between. Germline V lookup: CDR1 DFQATT, CDR2 SNEGSKA (reference sequence). The CDR3 sequence is 12 residues long. The CDR3 nucleotides are TGCAGTGCTAGAGGGACAGTGGATACGCAGTATTTT. Translated: CSARGTVDTQYF.

The genes are TRBV4-3 and TRBJ2-3; no clear D. The CDR3 consists of 15 residues. Germline V lookup: CDR1 LGHNA, CDR2 YSLEER. V lost 4 bases, J lost 0 bases, and 11 bases lay in between. The CDR3 protein is CASSLHHVSTDTQYF. The CDR3 nucleotides read TGCGCCAGCAGCCTACATCACGTAAGCACAGATACGCAGTATTTT.

The chain employs TRBV29-1 and TRBJ2-3; D is ambiguous. CDR1 SQVTM and CDR2 ANQGSEA come from the germline V gene. This CDR3 has 13 residues. V dropped 1 base and J dropped 4 bases, with 9 bases sitting between them. As DNA, the CDR3 is TGCAGCGTTGAAGTCGGATCGGCAGATACGCAGTATTTT. The encoded protein is CSVEVGSADTQYF.

V is TRBV7-9 and J is TRBJ1-3; 9 bases match TRBD1. CDR3 size: 17 residues. The V gene end was trimmed by 5 bases and the J gene end by 4 bases; junction bases not matched to a gene: 12. The germline V gene encodes CDR1 SEHNR and CDR2 FQNEAQ (reference sequence). CDR3 bases: TGTGCCAGCAGCCGAGCACCGGGACAGGGTGCAGGAAACACCATATATTTT. It encodes CASSRAPGQGAGNTIYF.